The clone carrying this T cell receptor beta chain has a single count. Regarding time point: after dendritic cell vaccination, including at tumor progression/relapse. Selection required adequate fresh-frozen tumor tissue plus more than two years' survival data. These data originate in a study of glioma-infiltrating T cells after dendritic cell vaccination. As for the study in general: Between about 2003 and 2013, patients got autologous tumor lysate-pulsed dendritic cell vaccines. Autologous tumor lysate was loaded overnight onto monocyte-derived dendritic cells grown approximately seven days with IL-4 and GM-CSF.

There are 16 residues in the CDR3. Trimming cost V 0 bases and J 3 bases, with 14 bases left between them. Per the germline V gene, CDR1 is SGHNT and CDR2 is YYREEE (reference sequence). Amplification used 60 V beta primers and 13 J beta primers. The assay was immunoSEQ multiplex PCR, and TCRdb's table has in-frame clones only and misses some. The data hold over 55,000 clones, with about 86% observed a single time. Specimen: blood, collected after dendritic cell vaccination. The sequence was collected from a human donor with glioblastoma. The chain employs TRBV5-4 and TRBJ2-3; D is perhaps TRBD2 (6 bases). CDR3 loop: CASSLGLTAGTDTQYF. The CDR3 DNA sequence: TGTGCCAGCAGCTTGGGGCTCACGGCGGGGACAGATACGCAGTATTTT.